This T cell receptor (beta chain) originates from a study of OX40 agonist ivuxolimab in advanced cancers. Study at large: The dose-escalation cohort was over 65% male, with a mean age of around 54 years, ranging roughly 20 to 90.

CDR3 size: 14 residues. V was clipped by 0 bases and J by 8 bases; unmatched bases: 3. The germline V gene encodes CDR1 SGDLS and CDR2 YYNGEE. Sequencing was performed with immunoSEQ multiplex PCR; in TCRdb, only in-frame clones are kept and a portion is missing. The sample has about 68,000 clones; roughly 88% are singletons. The genes are TRBV9 and TRBJ2-1; 9 nucleotides align to TRBD2. The sample here was CD4+ or CD8+ T cells sorted from blood, taken in a trial of the OX40 agonist ivuxolimab. The sequence came from an adult with an advanced solid tumor such as melanoma, head and neck, liver or kidney cancer. The CDR3 region is CASSVGIAGDEQFF. The DNA for the CDR3 is TGTGCCAGCAGCGTAGGAATAGCGGGAGATGAGCAGTTCTTC. Together with reference TRBV9 and TRBJ2-1, the CDR3 gives the full variable domain: DSGVTQTPKHLITATGQRVTLRCSPRSGDLSVYWYQQSLDQGLQFLIQYYNGEERAKGNILERFSAQQFPDLHSELNLSSLELGDSALYFCASSVGIAGDEQFFGPGTRLTVL.